The clone carrying this T cell receptor (beta chain) appeared a few times. The CDR3 runs 16 residues. V lost 4 bases and J lost 7, with 24 bases in between. In germline, CDR1 is SGHRS, CDR2 YFSETQ. This specimen belongs to a study of spatial heterogeneity in lung cancer. Looking at the study overall: TCR and UMI combinations that were unique each appeared, on average, more than ten times in raw reads.

As to time point: sample taken at primary tumor resection. Whole RNA, isolated from tumor, nontumor lung or frozen PBMC, was sequenced without prior sorting. Every TCR cDNA molecule carried a tag that served as a unique molecular identifier. TCRdb re-analysed the 5' RACE reads in MiXCR, keeping a single row per CDR3 protein. The repertoire consists of 75,000 or so distinct CDR3 sequences, with 7.5% to 9.5% occurring once and the leading ten covering 6% to 7%. The TCR comes from a male donor with early-stage non-small cell lung cancer. This rearrangement joins TRBV5-1 to TRBJ2-7; a weak D match, TRBD2 (6 bases). The sequencing here drew on PBMCs, taken at surgery. CDR3 amino acids: CASSPGSGTGVDEQYF. CDR3 nucleotides: TGCGCCAGCAGCCCTGGCTCCGGGACTGGTGTTGATGAGCAGTACTTC.